The 4 T cell receptor beta chains listed next were all sequenced from one sample in a study of graft-versus-host responses after intestinal transplantation. Produced via immunoSEQ multiplex PCR; TCRdb's table is partial and in-frame only. The repertoire includes 85,000 to 110,000 clones, approximately 94% of them detected once, and 1.2% sits in the top ten. Their target antigens are unknown. The source material was unstimulated CD8+ T cells sorted from spleen or lymph node cells, sampled before intestinal transplant. These receptors came from a human donor who received an intestinal transplant.

V usage is TRBV2 and J usage is TRBJ2-7, with a tentative D call TRBD1 (5 bases). This CDR3 spans 12 amino acids. Deletions cut 8 bases from V and 1 base from J, with 9 bases between. CDR1 SNHLY and CDR2 FYNNEI come from the germline V gene. As DNA, the CDR3 is TGTGCCAGCGGGGCAGGGTCCTACGAGCAGTACTTC. Its protein product is CASGAGSYEQYF.

The chain links TRBV27 to TRBJ2-5; 10 bases are a match to TRBD2. The CDR3 length is 17 residues. Germline V gene data show CDR1 as MNHEY and CDR2 as SMNVEV (reference sequence). Unmatched junction bases numbered 11, after V lost 3 bases and J lost 4 bases. Here the CDR3 reads CASSFLAGEGGVETQYF. Here the CDR3 DNA reads TGTGCCAGCAGTTTTCTAGCGGGGGAAGGAGGCGTAGAGACCCAGTACTTC.

The chain is built from TRBV11-2 and TRBJ2-2, with D tentatively TRBD1 (6 bases). V gave up 3 bases and J gave up 6 bases, with 8 bases separating them. Germline lookup yields CDR1 SGHAT and CDR2 FQNNGV. CDR3 size: 13 residues. Here the CDR3 DNA reads TGTGCCAGCAGCTTCCACAGGGCCGGGGAGCTGTTTTTT. It yields the protein CASSFHRAGELFF.

This clone occurred a few times. The chain employs TRBV14 and TRBJ1-3, with D unclear. V lost 3 bases and J lost 9, with 9 bases in between. Per the germline V gene, CDR1 is SGHDN and CDR2 is FVKESK. The CDR3 is 12 amino acids. CDR3 sequence reads: CASSQATFTIYF. CDR3 nucleotide sequence: TGTGCCAGCAGCCAGGCCACTTTCACCATATATTTT.